This T cell receptor (beta chain) was captured in a study of T cell responses to AZD1222 COVID-19 vaccine. Repertoires were generated with immunoSEQ multiplex PCR, while TCRdb's copy carries only in-frame clones and drops some. The table has 150,000 or so clones, 92% seen once. The V end lost 4 bases, the J end lost 6 bases, and 19 bases lay between the germline ends. CDR3 size: 16 residues. Looked up from germline, CDR1 is SEHNR and CDR2 is FQNEAQ (reference sequence). Material: peripheral blood, obtained 28 days after the second AZD1222 dose. The clonotype was recovered from an adult who received the AZD1222 COVID-19 vaccine. The gene calls are TRBV7-9 and TRBJ2-1; the D is unclear. For the CDR3, the DNA is TGTGCCAGCAGCTATGACGGGTTACCTCCCTCCAATGAGCAGTTCTTC. It specifies CASSYDGLPPSNEQFF.